The table lists the clone carrying this T cell receptor beta chain with many counts. Amplification of TCR beta CDR3 regions was performed using RNA transcripts as template. Initially, a first-round RT-PCR of the TCR CDR3 employed the HTBI primer set. In TCRdb, the multiplex PCR reads were re-called with MiXCR into one record per CDR3 protein. The sample lists 360,000 or so distinct CDR3 sequences; less than 20% were seen once. The source of the sample is a study of T cells in Graves' hyperthyroidism and ophthalmopathy. This CDR3 region has 12 residues. V lost 4 bases and J lost 6, with 9 bases in between. CDR1 is SNHLY and CDR2 is FYNNEI in the germline V gene.

The genes are TRBV2 and TRBJ1-1; D gene ambiguous. The sequence was collected from a woman aged 40 to 50 with Graves' ophthalmopathy. Sample: blood. This CDR3 reads CASSGYDPEAFF. The CDR3, as DNA: TGTGCCAGCAGTGGGTATGACCCTGAAGCTTTCTTT.